This T cell receptor (beta chain) was identified during a study of cytomegalovirus exposure and HLA in healthy donors. The study's findings and limits: Specificity of three CMV-associated chains for CMV antigens was verified in vitro. Presence/absence analyses assumed roughly uniform sequencing depth across donors, which may not hold. Earlier analysis found most TCR beta V segments productive about 87% or about 30% of the time.

As regards this clone: The antigen is undetermined.

13 Jbeta primers and 60 Vbeta primers were used for the PCR. Data came from immunoSEQ multiplex PCR; TCRdb stores just in-frame clones and leaves some out. The table gives some 70,000 clones; the top ten clones make up 7.5% of it. In germline, CDR1 is MGHRA, CDR2 YSYEKL. V was pared by 3 bases and J by 3 bases, with 9 bases of the junction left unmatched. The CDR3 totals 17 residues. The sample was PBMCs. This clonotype was sampled from a female donor in good health and CMV-seropositive. The chain joins TRBV4-1 to TRBJ2-1; 9 positions agree with TRBD2. CDR3: CASSQIAGGPGYNEQFF. The CDR3 DNA is TGCGCCAGCAGCCAGATCGCGGGAGGGCCGGGCTACAATGAGCAGTTCTTC.